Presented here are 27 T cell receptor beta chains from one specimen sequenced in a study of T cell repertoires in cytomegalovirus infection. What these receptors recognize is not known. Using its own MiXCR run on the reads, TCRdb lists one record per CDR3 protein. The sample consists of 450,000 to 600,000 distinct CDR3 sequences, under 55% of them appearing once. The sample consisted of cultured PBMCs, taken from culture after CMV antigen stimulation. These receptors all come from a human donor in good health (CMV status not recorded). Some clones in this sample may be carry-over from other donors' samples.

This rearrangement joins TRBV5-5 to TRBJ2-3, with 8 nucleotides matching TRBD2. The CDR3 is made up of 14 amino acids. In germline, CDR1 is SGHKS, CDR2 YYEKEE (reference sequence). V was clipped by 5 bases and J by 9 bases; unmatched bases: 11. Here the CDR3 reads CASRPGTRPWTQYF. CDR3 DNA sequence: TGTGCCAGCAGACCCGGGACTAGGCCTTGGACGCAGTATTTT.

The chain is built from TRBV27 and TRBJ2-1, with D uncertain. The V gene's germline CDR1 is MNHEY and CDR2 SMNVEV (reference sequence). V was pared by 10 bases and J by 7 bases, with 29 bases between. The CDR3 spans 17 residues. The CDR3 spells CANPLPSPGLGRNEQFF. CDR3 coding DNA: TGTGCCAACCCCCTTCCGAGCCCTGGGCTGGGCCGAAATGAGCAGTTCTTC.

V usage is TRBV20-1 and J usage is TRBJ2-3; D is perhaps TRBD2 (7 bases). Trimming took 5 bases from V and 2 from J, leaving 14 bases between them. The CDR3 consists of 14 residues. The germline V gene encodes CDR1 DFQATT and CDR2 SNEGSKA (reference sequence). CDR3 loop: CSAVAGANTDTQYF. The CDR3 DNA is TGCAGTGCTGTGGCGGGGGCGAACACAGATACGCAGTATTTT.

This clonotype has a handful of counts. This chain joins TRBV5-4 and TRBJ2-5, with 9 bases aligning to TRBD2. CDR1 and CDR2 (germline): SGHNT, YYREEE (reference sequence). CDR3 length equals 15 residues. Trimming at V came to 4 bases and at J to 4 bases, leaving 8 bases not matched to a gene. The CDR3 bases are TGTGCCAGCAGCCAAATAGCGGGAGCGATAGAGACCCAGTACTTC. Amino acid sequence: CASSQIAGAIETQYF.

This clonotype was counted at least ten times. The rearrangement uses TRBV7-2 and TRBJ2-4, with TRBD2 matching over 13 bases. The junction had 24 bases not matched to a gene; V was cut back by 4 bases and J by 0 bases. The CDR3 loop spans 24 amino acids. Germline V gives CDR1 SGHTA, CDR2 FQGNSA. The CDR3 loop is CASSWIPGTSGIGTSLLAKNIQYF. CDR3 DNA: TGTGCCAGCAGCTGGATCCCCGGGACTAGCGGGATTGGGACTAGCCTACTAGCCAAAAACATTCAGTACTTC.

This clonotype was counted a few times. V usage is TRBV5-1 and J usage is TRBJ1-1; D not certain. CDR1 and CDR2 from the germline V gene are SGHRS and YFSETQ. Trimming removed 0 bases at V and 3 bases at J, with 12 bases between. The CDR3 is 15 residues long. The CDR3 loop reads CASSLEGMRDTEAFF. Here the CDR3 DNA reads TGCGCCAGCAGCTTGGAAGGGATGAGAGACACTGAAGCTTTCTTT.

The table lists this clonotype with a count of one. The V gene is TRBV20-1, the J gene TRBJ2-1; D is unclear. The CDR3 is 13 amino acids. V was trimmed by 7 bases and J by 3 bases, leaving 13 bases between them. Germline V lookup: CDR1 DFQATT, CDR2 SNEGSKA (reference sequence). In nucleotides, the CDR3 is TGCAGTGGACGGGTGCGGAGCTACAATGAGCAGTTCTTC. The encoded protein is CSGRVRSYNEQFF.

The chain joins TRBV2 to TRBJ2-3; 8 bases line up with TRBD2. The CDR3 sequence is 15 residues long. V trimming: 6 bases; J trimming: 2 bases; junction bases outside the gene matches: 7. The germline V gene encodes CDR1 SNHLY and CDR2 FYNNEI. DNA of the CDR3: TGTGCCAGCAGGCTAGCGGGCTTCCTCACAGATACGCAGTATTTT. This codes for CASRLAGFLTDTQYF.

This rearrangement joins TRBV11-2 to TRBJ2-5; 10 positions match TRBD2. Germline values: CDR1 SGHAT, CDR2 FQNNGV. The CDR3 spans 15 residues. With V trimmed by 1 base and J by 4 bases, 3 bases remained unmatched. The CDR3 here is CASSLGRTSGETQYF. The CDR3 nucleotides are TGTGCCAGCAGCTTAGGAAGGACTAGCGGAGAGACCCAGTACTTC.

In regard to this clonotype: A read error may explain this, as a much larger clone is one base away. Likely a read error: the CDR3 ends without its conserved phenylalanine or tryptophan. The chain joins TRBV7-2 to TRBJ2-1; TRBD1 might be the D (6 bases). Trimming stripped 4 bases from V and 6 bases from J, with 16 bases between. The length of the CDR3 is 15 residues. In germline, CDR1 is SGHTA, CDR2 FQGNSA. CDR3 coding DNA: TGTGCCAGCAGCTCCAGGGGAGCAGGGCTCAATGAGCAGTTCTTA. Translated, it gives CASSSRGAGLNEQFL.

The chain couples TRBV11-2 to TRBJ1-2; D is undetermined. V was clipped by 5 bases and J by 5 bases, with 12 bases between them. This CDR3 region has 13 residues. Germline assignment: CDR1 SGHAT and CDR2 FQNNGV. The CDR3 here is CASSQGLEYGYTF. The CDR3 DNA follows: TGTGCCAGCAGCCAAGGGCTCGAGTATGGCTACACCTTC.

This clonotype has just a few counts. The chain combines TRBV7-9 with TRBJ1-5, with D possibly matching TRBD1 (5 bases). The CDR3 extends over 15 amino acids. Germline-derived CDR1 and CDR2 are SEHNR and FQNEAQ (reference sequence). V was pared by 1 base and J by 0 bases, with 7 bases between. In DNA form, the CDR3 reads TGTGCCAGCAGCTTAGGGGACGGTAGCAATCAGCCCCAGCATTTT. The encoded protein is CASSLGDGSNQPQHF.

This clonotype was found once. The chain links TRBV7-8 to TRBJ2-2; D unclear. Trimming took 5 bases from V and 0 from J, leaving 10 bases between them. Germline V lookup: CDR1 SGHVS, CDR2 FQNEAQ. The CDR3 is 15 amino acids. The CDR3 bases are TGTGCCAGCAGCAGATCGGCCGCGAACACCGGGGAGCTGTTTTTT. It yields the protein CASSRSAANTGELFF.

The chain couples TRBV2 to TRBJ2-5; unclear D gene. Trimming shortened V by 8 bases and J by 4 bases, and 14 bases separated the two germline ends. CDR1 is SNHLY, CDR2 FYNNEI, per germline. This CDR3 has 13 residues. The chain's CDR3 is CASLGFNGETQYF. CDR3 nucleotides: TGTGCCAGCCTGGGATTTAACGGAGAGACCCAGTACTTC.

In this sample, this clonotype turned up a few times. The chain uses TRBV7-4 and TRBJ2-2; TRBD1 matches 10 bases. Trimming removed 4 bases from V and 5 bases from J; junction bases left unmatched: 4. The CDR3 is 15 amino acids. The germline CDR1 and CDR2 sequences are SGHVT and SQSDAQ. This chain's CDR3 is CASSSGQGWTGELFF. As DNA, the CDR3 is TGTGCCAGCAGCTCGGGACAGGGGTGGACCGGGGAGCTGTTTTTT.

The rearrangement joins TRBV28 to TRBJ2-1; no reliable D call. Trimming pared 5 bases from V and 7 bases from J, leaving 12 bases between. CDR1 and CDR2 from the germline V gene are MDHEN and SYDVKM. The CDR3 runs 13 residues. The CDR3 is CASSPATLNEQFF. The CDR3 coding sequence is TGTGCCAGCAGTCCTGCTACCCTTAATGAGCAGTTCTTC. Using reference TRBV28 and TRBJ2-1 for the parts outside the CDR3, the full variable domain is DVKVTQSSRYLVKRTGEKVFLECVQDMDHENMFWYRQDPGLGLRLIYFSYDVKMKEKGDIPEGYSVSREKKERFSLILESASTNQTSMYLCASSPATLNEQFFGPGTRLTVL.

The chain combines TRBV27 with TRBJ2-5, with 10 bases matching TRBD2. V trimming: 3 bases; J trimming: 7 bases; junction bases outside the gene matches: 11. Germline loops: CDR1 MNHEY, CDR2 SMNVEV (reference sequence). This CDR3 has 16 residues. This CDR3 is CASSFSTSGLPGTQYF. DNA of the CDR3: TGTGCCAGCAGTTTTTCGACTAGCGGGTTACCCGGGACCCAGTACTTC.

CDR3 in DNA: TGTGCCAGCTCACCCGATACCCCGTTCTCTGGAAACACCATATATTTT. It is translated as CASSPDTPFSGNTIYF. The rearrangement uses TRBV18 and TRBJ1-3; D gene uncertain. V gave up 3 bases and J gave up 0 bases, with 12 bases separating them. The germline V gene has CDR1 KGHSH and CDR2 LQKENI. The CDR3 consists of 16 residues.

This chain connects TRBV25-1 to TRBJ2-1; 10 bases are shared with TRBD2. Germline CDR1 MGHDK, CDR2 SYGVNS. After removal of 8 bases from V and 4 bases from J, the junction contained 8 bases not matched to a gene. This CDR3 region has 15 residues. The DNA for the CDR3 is TGTGCCAGCGCAGGAGCGGGAGGGGATTACAATGAGCAGTTCTTC. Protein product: CASAGAGGDYNEQFF.

The CDR3 protein is CASSLESADSNQPQHF. CDR3 nucleotides: TGTGCCAGCAGCCTCGAAAGTGCCGATAGCAATCAGCCCCAGCATTTT. The J gene is TRBJ1-5, the V gene TRBV7-4; D unresolved. Trimming pared 5 bases from V and 0 bases from J, leaving 14 bases between. This CDR3 has 16 amino acids. CDR1 is SGHVT, CDR2 SQSDAQ, per germline. The full variable domain, in which reference TRBV7-4 and TRBJ1-5 provide the parts outside the CDR3, is GAGVSQSPRYKVAKRGRDVALRCDSISGHVTLYWYRQTLGQGSEVLTYSQSDAQRDKSGRPSGRFSAERPERSVSTLKIQRTEQGDSAVYLCASSLESADSNQPQHFGDGTRLSIL.

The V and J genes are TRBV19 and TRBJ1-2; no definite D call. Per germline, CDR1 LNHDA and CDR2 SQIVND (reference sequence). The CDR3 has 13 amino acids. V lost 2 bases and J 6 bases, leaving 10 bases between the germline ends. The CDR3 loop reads CASSIPGSHGYTF. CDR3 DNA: TGTGCCAGTAGTATACCGGGGTCGCATGGCTACACCTTC.

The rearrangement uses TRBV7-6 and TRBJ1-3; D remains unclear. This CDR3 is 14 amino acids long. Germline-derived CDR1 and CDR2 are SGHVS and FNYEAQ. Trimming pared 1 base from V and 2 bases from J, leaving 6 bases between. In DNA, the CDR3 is TGTGCCAGCAGCTTAGAAGGCCCTGGAAACACCATATATTTT. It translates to CASSLEGPGNTIYF.

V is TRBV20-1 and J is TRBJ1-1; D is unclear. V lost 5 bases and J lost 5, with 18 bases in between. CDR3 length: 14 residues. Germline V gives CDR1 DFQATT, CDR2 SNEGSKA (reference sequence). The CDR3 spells CSAPPGGWYTEAFF. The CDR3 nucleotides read TGCAGTGCTCCACCGGGAGGGTGGTATACTGAAGCTTTCTTT.

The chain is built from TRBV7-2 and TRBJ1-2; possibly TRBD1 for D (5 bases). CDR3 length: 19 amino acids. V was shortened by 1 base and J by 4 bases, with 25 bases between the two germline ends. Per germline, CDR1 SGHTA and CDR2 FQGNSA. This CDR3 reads CASSLVWAGPNNFGYGYTF. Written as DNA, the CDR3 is TGTGCCAGCAGCTTAGTCTGGGCGGGGCCGAACAATTTCGGCTATGGCTACACCTTC.

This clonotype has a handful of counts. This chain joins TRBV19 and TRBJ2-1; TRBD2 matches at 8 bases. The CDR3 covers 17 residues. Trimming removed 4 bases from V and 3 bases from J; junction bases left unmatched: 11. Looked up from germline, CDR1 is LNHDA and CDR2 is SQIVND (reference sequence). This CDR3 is CASSTPTGTRRYNEQFF. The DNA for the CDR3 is TGTGCCAGTAGTACCCCCACCGGGACTAGACGCTACAATGAGCAGTTCTTC. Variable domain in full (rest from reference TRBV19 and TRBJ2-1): DGGITQSPKYLFRKEGQNVTLSCEQNLNHDAMYWYRQDPGQGLRLIYYSQIVNDFQKGDIAEGYSVSREKKESFPLTVTSAQKNPTAFYLCASSTPTGTRRYNEQFFGPGTRLTVL.

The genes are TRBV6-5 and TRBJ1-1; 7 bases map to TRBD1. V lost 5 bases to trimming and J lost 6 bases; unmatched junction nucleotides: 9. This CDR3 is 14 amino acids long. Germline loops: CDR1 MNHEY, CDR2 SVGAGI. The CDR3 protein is CASSPPRQGAEAFF. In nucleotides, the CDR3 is TGTGCCAGCAGTCCCCCGCGGCAGGGGGCTGAAGCTTTCTTT.

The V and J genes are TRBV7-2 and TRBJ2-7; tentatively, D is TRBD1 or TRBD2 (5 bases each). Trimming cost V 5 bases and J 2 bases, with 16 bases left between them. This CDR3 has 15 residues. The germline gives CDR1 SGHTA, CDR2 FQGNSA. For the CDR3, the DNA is TGTGCCAGCAGCGACAAACCGGGACCTACCTACGAGCAGTACTTC. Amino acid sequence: CASSDKPGPTYEQYF.